Sequencing of this T cell receptor beta chain was carried out in a study of shared clonotypes between healthy human individuals. Libraries were prepared by immunoSEQ multiplex PCR; TCRdb keeps only in-frame clonotypes and omits some of them. Of 2 million to 2.5 million clones in the sample, approximately 94% were seen once. The CDR3 is made up of 16 amino acids. Germline assignment: CDR1 MNHEY and CDR2 SVGAGI. Trimming cost V 0 bases and J 7 bases; bases outside gene matches: 3. The chain carries TRBV6-5 and TRBJ1-6; 10 positions agree with TRBD1. Sequencing input: naive CD4+ T cells sorted from blood. Subset defined: CD45RA+ positively selected. This receptor was taken from a man aged 18 to 30 in good health. CDR3 in DNA: TGTGCCAGCAGTTACTCTTGGACAGGGGGGAATTCACCCCTCCACTTT. It encodes CASSYSWTGGNSPLHF.